The next 9 T cell receptor beta chains were all read from a single sample in a study of blood T cell repertoires in COVID-19. Using immunoSEQ multiplex PCR, the repertoire was profiled, and TCRdb retains in-frame clones only, with some absent. The repertoire holds about 330,000 clones, with around 90% as singletons. Sequencing used peripheral blood. The source of these receptors is a man between 18 and 29 years old who had recovered from COVID-19.

The J gene is TRBJ2-7, the V gene TRBV6-1; maybe TRBD1 (6 bases). Trimming removed 3 bases from V and 0 bases from J, with 15 bases in between. Germline lookup yields CDR1 MNHNS and CDR2 SASEGT. The CDR3 runs to 16 residues. In DNA form, the CDR3 reads TGTGCCAGCAGTGAGGGTGGACAGCTGAACTCCTACGAGCAGTACTTC. Amino acids: CASSEGGQLNSYEQYF.

The count of this clone is one. The rearrangement links TRBV20-1 to TRBJ2-3; a possible D gene is TRBD2 (5 bases). The V gene's germline CDR1 is DFQATT and CDR2 SNEGSKA (reference sequence). CDR3 length: 11 amino acids. Deletions cut 6 bases from V and 5 bases from J, with 9 bases between. The CDR3 nucleotides read TGCAGTGCCAAGGCGGGAGATACGCAGTATTTT. Protein: CSAKAGDTQYF.

The count of this clone is one. The V gene is TRBV10-3, the J gene TRBJ2-5; D possibly corresponds to TRBD1 (8 bases). The CDR3 length is 15 residues. CDR1 is ENHRY and CDR2 is SYGVKD in the germline V gene. The germline V and J ends were trimmed by 4 bases and 4 bases, with 16 bases remaining between them. CDR3 sequence: CAISGEGQAGETQYF. CDR3 DNA: TGTGCCATCAGTGGGGAGGGACAGGCGGGAGAGACCCAGTACTTC.

This clone was detected once. The gene calls are TRBV3-1 (or the pseudogene TRBV3-2) and TRBJ1-1, with 7 bases that match TRBD1. The ends lost 2 bases at V and 7 bases at J; junction bases unmatched: 4. CDR1 LGHDT and CDR2 YNNKEL come from the germline V gene (reference sequence). The CDR3 sequence is 13 residues long. For the CDR3, the DNA is TGTGCCAGCAGCCAACTTGGACAGGTTGAAGCTTTCTTT. Its translation: CASSQLGQVEAFF.

The rearrangement links TRBV27 to TRBJ2-7; 9 nucleotides match TRBD1. The junction had 8 bases not matched to a gene; V was cut back by 4 bases and J by 4 bases. CDR3 length equals 15 residues. The germline V gene has CDR1 MNHEY and CDR2 SMNVEV (reference sequence). CDR3 sequence reads: CASSSGQGNFYEQYF. CDR3 nucleotide sequence: TGTGCCAGCAGTTCCGGACAGGGGAATTTTTACGAGCAGTACTTC.

The V gene is TRBV21-1, the J gene TRBJ2-1; the table's D call, TRBD2, has no DNA check behind it. TRBV21-1 is noted as a pseudogene. This CDR3 comprises 16 residues. The CDR3: CASSKGSDSSYNEQFF. Written as DNA, the CDR3 is TGTGCCAGCAGCAAAGGCTCCGATAGCTCCTACAATGAGCAGTTCTTC.

The rearrangement links TRBV2 to TRBJ1-1; D call uncertain. Looked up from germline, CDR1 is SNHLY and CDR2 is FYNNEI. Trimming took 1 base from V and 0 from J, leaving 9 bases between them. The CDR3 contains 15 residues. CDR3 protein: CASSEGVRLNTEAFF. The CDR3 DNA is TGTGCCAGCAGTGAAGGGGTCAGGCTGAACACTGAAGCTTTCTTT.

The chain employs TRBV7-2 and TRBJ2-1; TRBD2 matches at 10 bases. V dropped 5 bases and J dropped 2; count of bases not matched to a gene: 3. CDR3 size: 15 residues. Germline lookup yields CDR1 SGHTA and CDR2 FQGNSA. CDR3 region: CASSPSGSPYNEQFF. The CDR3 DNA reads TGTGCCAGCAGCCCTAGCGGGAGTCCCTACAATGAGCAGTTCTTC.

This chain connects TRBV3-1 (or the pseudogene TRBV3-2) to TRBJ1-2; maybe TRBD1 (6 bases). The germline V and J ends were trimmed by 7 bases and 2 bases, with 14 bases remaining between them. The germline gives CDR1 LGHDT, CDR2 YNNKEL (reference sequence). The CDR3 contains 14 residues. Here the CDR3 DNA reads TGTGCCAGCACCGACGGGCAGGGGAACTATGGCTACACCTTC. Residues: CASTDGQGNYGYTF.